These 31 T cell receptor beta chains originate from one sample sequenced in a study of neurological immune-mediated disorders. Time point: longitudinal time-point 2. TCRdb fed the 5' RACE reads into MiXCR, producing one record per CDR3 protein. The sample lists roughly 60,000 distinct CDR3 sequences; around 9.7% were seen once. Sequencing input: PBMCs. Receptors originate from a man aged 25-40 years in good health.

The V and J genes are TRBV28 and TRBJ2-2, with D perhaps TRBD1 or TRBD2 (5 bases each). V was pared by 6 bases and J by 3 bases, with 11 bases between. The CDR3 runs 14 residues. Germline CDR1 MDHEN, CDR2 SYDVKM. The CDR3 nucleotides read TGTGCCAGCAGGCCCGGGGCCTACACCGGGGAGCTGTTTTTT. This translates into CASRPGAYTGELFF. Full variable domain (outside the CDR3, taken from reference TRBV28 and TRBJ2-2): DVKVTQSSRYLVKRTGEKVFLECVQDMDHENMFWYRQDPGLGLRLIYFSYDVKMKEKGDIPEGYSVSREKKERFSLILESASTNQTSMYLCASRPGAYTGELFFGEGSRLTVL.

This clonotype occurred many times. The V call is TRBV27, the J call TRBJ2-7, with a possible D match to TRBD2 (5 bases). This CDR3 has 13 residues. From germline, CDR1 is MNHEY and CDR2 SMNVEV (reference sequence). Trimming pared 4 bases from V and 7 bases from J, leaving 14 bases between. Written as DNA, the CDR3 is TGTGCCAGCAGTTCCCGCGGGTATCCGGAGCAGTACTTC. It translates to CASSSRGYPEQYF.

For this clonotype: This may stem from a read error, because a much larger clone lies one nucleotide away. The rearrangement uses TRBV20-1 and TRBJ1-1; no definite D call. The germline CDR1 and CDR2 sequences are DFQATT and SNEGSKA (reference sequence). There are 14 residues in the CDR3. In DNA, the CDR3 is TGCATTGCTCCTTGGCGGGGTATGAACACTGAAGCTTTCTTT. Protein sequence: CIAPWRGMNTEAFF.

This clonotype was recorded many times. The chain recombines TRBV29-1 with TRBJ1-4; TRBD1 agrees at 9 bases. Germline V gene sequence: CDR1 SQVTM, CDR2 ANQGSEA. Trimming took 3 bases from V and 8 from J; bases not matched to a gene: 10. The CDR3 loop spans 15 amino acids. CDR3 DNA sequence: TGCAGCGTTGATGAACTGGACAGGGGAGGAGAAAAACTGTTTTTT. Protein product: CSVDELDRGGEKLFF.

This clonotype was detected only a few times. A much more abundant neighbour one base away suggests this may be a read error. The CDR3 DNA follows: TGTGCCAACAGCCTATGGGACGGTGTGCCCCAGTACTTC. The encoded protein is CANSLWDGVPQYF. The chain joins TRBV14 to TRBJ2-5; possibly TRBD1 or TRBD2 for D (5 bases each). The CDR3 contains 13 residues. Germline CDR1 reads SGHDN; CDR2 reads FVKESK. The complete variable domain, with remaining parts taken from reference TRBV14 and TRBJ2-5, reads EAGVTQFPSHSVIEKGQTVTLRCDPISGHDNLYWYRRVMGKEIKFLLHFVKESKQDESGMPNNRFLAERTGGTYSTLKVQPAELEDSGVYFCANSLWDGVPQYFGPGTRLLVL.

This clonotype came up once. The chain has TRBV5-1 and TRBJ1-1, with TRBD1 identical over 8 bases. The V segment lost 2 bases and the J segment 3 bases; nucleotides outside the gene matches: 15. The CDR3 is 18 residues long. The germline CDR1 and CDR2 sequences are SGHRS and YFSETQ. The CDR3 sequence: CASSFNFVRAGGYTEAFF. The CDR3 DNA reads TGCGCCAGCAGCTTCAATTTCGTCCGGGCAGGGGGCTACACTGAAGCTTTCTTT. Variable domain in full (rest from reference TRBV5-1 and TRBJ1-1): KAGVTQTPRYLIKTRGQQVTLSCSPISGHRSVSWYQQTPGQGLQFLFEYFSETQRNKGNFPGRFSGRQFSNSRSEMNVSTLELGDSALYLCASSFNFVRAGGYTEAFFGQGTRLTVV.

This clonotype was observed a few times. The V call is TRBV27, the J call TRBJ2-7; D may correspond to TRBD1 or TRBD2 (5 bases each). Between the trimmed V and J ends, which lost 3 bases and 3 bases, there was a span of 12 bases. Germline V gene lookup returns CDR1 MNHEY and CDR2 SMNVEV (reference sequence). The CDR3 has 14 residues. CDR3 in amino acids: CASSFGGGFYEQYF. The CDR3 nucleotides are TGTGCCAGCAGTTTTGGGGGTGGGTTCTACGAGCAGTACTTC.

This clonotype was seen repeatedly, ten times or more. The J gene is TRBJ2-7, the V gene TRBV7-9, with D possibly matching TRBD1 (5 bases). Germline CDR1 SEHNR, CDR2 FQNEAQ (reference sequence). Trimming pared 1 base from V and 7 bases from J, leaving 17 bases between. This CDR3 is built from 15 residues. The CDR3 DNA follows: TGTGCCAGCAGCTTAGGACAGTCGGCCCCGCGGGAGCAGTACTTC. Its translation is CASSLGQSAPREQYF.

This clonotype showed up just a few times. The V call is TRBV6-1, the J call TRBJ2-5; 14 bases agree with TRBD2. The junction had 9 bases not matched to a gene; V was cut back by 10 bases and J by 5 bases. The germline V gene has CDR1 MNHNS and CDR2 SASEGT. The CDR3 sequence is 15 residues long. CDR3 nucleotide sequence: TGTGCCACTACCTACGGGACTAGCGGGAGTGAGACCCAGTACTTC. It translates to CATTYGTSGSETQYF.

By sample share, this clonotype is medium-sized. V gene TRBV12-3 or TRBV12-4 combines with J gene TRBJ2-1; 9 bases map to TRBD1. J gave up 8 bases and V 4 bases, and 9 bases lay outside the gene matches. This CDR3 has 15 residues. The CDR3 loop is CASSYRTGEGDEQFF. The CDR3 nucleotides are TGTGCCAGCAGTTATAGGACAGGGGAAGGTGATGAGCAGTTCTTC.

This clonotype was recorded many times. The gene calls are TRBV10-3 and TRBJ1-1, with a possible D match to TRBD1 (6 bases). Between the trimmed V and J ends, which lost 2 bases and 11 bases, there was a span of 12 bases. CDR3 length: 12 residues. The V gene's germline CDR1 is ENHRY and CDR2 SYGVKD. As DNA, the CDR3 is TGTGCCATCAGTGAGCCGAATACAGGGGCTTTCTTT. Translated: CAISEPNTGAFF.

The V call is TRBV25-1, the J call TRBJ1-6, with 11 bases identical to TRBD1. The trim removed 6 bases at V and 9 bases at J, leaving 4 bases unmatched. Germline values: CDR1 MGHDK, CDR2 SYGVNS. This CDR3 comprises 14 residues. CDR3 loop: CASRGQGAASPLHF. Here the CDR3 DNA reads TGTGCCAGCAGAGGACAGGGGGCGGCTTCACCCCTCCACTTT.

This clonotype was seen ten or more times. The CDR3 region is CASSFRQGETDTQYF. The CDR3 nucleotides read TGCGCCAGCAGCTTCAGACAGGGGGAGACAGATACGCAGTATTTT. The chain carries TRBV5-1 and TRBJ2-3; 9 bases agree with TRBD1. V gave up 2 bases and J gave up 3 bases; unmatched junction bases: 4. Germline CDR1 and CDR2: SGHRS and YFSETQ. The length of the CDR3 is 15 residues.

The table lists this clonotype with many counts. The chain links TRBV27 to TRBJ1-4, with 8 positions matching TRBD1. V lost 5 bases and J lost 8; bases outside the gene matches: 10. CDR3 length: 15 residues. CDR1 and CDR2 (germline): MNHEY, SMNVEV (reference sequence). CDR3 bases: TGTGCCAGCAGTATCCAGGGGGCGAGGATCGAAAAACTGTTTTTT. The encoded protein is CASSIQGARIEKLFF.

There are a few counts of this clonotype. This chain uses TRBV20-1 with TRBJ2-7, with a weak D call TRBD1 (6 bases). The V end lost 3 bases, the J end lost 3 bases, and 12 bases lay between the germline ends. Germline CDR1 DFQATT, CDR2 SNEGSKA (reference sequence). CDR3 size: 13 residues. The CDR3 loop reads CSARWTADYEQYF. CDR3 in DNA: TGCAGTGCTAGGTGGACAGCGGACTACGAGCAGTACTTC.

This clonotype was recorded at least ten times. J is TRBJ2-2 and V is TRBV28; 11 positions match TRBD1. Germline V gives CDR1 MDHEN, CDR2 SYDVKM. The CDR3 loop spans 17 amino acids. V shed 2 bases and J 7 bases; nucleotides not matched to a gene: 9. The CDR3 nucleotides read TGTGCCAGCAGTTTAGGACAGGGGGCTTTTTTTGTCGGGGAGCTGTTTTTT. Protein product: CASSLGQGAFFVGELFF.

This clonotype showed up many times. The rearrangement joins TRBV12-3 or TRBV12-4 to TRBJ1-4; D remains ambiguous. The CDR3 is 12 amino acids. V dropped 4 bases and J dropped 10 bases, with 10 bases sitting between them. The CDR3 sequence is CASSSGLGKLFF. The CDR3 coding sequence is TGTGCCAGCAGTTCGGGGTTGGGAAAACTGTTTTTT.

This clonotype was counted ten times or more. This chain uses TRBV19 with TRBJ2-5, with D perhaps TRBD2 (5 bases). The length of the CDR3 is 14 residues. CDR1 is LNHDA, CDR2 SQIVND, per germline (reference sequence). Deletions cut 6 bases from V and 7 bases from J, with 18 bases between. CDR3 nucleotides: TGTGCCAGTAGAGGGCTAGCCGAGAGTGCGACCCAGTACTTC. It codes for CASRGLAESATQYF.

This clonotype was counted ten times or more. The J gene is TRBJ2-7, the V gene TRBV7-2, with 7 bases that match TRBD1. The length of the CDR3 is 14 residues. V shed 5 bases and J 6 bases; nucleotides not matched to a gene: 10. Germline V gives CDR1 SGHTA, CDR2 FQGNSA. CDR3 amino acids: CASSVPGQLSEQYF. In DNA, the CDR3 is TGTGCCAGCAGCGTACCGGGACAGCTCTCCGAGCAGTACTTC.

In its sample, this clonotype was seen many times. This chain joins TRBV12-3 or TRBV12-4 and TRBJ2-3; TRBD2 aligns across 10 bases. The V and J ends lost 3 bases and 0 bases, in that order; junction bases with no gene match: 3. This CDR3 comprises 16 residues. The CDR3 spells CASSFGLAASTDTQYF. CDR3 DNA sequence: TGTGCCAGCAGTTTCGGACTAGCGGCTAGCACAGATACGCAGTATTTT.

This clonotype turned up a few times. CDR3 region: CASSINTGELFF. Here the CDR3 DNA reads TGTGCCAGCAGTATCAACACCGGGGAGCTGTTTTTT. The chain carries TRBV27 and TRBJ2-2; D unresolved. CDR3 length equals 12 residues. With 5 bases removed from V and 2 bases from J, the gap between germline ends came to 3 bases. The germline V gene encodes CDR1 MNHEY and CDR2 SMNVEV (reference sequence).

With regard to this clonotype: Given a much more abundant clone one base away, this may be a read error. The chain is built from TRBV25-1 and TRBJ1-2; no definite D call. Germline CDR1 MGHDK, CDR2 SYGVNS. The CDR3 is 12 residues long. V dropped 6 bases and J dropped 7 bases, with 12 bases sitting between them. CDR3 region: CASRVSVSGYTF. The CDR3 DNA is TGTGCCAGCAGGGTGTCGGTTAGTGGCTACACCTTC.

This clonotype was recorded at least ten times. The CDR3 coding sequence is TGCGCCAGCAGCTTGGAGGTGGGACTCTACAATGAGCAGTTCTTC. Translated, it gives CASSLEVGLYNEQFF. This rearrangement joins TRBV5-1 to TRBJ2-1, with a possible D match to TRBD2 (6 bases). Between the trimmed V and J ends, which lost 0 bases and 3 bases, there was a span of 10 bases. This CDR3 has 15 residues. The V gene's germline CDR1 is SGHRS and CDR2 YFSETQ.

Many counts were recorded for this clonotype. CDR3 in amino acids: CASSFKGGVSYEQYF. The CDR3 region has the DNA TGTGCCAGCAGTTTTAAGGGGGGCGTAAGCTACGAGCAGTACTTC. The genes are TRBV27 and TRBJ2-7; D tentatively fits TRBD1 or TRBD2 (6 bases each). The length of the CDR3 is 15 residues. In germline, CDR1 is MNHEY, CDR2 SMNVEV (reference sequence). Deletions cut 3 bases from V and 3 bases from J, with 15 bases between.

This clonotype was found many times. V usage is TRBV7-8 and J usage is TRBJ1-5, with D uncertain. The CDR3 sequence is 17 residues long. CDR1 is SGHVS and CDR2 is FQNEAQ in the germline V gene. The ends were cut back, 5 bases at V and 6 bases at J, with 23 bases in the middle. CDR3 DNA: TGTGCCAGCAGCCCTGGGGATTCGGTGGGTATCATTCAGCCCCAGCATTTT. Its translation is CASSPGDSVGIIQPQHF.

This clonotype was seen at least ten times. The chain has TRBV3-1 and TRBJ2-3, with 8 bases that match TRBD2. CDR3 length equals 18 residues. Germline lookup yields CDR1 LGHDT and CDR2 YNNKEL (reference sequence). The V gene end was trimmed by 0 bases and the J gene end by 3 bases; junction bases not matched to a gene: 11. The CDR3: CASSQEPPSGRGTDTQYF. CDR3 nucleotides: TGTGCCAGCAGCCAAGAACCCCCCAGCGGGAGAGGGACAGATACGCAGTATTTT.

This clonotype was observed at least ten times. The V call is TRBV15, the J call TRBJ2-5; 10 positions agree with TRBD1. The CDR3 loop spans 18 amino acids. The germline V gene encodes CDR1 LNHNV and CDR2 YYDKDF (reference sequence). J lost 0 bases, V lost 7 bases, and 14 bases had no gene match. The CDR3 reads CATIETGTGVHHQETQYF. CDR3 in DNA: TGTGCCACCATCGAAACCGGGACAGGGGTTCATCACCAAGAGACCCAGTACTTC.

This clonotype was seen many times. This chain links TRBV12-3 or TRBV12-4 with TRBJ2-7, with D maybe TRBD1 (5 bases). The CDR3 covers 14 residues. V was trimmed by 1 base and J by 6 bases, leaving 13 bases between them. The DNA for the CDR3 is TGTGCCAGCAGTTTAGGGGGCGCATGGCTCGAGCAGTACTTC. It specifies CASSLGGAWLEQYF.

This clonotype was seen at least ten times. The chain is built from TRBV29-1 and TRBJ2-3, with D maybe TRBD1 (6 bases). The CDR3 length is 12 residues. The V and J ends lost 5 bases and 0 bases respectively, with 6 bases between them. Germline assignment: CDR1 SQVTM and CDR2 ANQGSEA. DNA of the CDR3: TGCAGCGTTCAGGGGAGCACAGATACGCAGTATTTT. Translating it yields CSVQGSTDTQYF.

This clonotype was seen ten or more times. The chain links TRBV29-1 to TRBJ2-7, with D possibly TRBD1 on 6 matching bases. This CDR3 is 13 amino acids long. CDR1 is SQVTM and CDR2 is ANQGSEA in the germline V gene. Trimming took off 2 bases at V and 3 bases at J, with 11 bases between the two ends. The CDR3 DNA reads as TGCAGCGTTGAAATACAGGGAAACTACGAGCAGTACTTC. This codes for CSVEIQGNYEQYF.

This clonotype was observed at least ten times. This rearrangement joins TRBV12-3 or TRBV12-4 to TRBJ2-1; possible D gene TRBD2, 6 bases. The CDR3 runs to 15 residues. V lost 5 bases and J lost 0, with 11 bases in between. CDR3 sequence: CASSPTGSSYNEQFF. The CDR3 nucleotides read TGTGCCAGCAGTCCCACCGGGAGCTCCTACAATGAGCAGTTCTTC.